This entry lists 16 T cell receptor beta chains sequenced from one sample in a study of shared clonotypes between healthy human individuals. The data were produced by immunoSEQ multiplex PCR, yet TCRdb's version contains in-frame clones alone and is incomplete. In the table there are roughly 2 million clones, roughly 94% of which are singletons. Material: naive CD4+ T cells sorted from blood. Subset: CD45RA+ positively selected. These receptors came from a man younger than 30 in good health.

This chain links TRBV27 with TRBJ2-7; TRBD1 matches at 11 bases. Germline CDR1 MNHEY, CDR2 SMNVEV (reference sequence). This CDR3 is 14 amino acids long. Trimming at V came to 6 bases and at J to 4 bases, leaving 5 bases not matched to a gene. Written as DNA, the CDR3 is TGTGCCAGCAGGACCGGGACAGGGGGGTACGAGCAGTACTTC. Protein: CASRTGTGGYEQYF.

The CDR3 loop is CASSQDDRLNEQYF. The DNA for the CDR3 is TGCGCCAGCAGCCAAGATGACAGGTTGAACGAGCAGTACTTC. The chain is built from TRBV4-1 and TRBJ2-7; tentative D call: TRBD1 (6 bases). Germline values: CDR1 MGHRA, CDR2 YSYEKL. Trimming took off 0 bases at V and 5 bases at J, with 11 bases between the two ends. This CDR3 spans 14 amino acids.

The chain links TRBV7-2 to TRBJ1-2, with D perhaps TRBD1 (5 bases). The CDR3 extends over 13 amino acids. Germline CDR1 reads SGHTA; CDR2 reads FQGNSA. Trimming shortened V by 2 bases and J by 4 bases, and 8 bases separated the two germline ends. The CDR3 region is CASSLPQGYGYTF. The DNA of the CDR3 is TGTGCCAGCAGCTTACCCCAGGGCTATGGCTACACCTTC. The full variable domain, its missing parts supplied by reference TRBV7-2 and TRBJ1-2, is GAGVSQSPSNKVTEKGKDVELRCDPISGHTALYWYRQSLGQGLEFLIYFQGNSAPDKSGLPSDRFSAERTGGSVSTLTIQRTQQEDSAVYLCASSLPQGYGYTFGSGTRLTVV.

The chain is built from TRBV12-5 and TRBJ1-6; D is uncertain. With 6 bases removed from V and 0 bases from J, the gap between germline ends came to 15 bases. CDR1 is LGHNT, CDR2 FRNRAP, per germline. The CDR3 totals 17 residues. CDR3 sequence (DNA): TGTGCTAGTGGCCTCGCATTTAGGAGCTCCTATAATTCACCCCTCCACTTT. Protein sequence: CASGLAFRSSYNSPLHF. The full variable domain, in which reference TRBV12-5 and TRBJ1-6 provide the parts outside the CDR3, is DARVTQTPRHKVTEMGQEVTMRCQPILGHNTVFWYRQTMMQGLELLAYFRNRAPLDDSGMPKDRFSAEMPDATLATLKIQPSEPRDSAVYFCASGLAFRSSYNSPLHFGNGTRLTVT.

The chain couples TRBV9 to TRBJ2-3; 11 nucleotides agree with TRBD2. The junction had 12 bases not matched to a gene; V was cut back by 3 bases and J by 15 bases. Germline CDR1 is SGDLS and CDR2 is YYNGEE. The CDR3 loop spans 14 amino acids. CDR3 residues: CASSAGPLAGGHYF. The CDR3, as DNA: TGTGCCAGCAGCGCCGGGCCCTTAGCGGGAGGGCACTATTTT.

The chain employs TRBV4-1 and TRBJ2-3; 7 bases are a match to TRBD1. Unmatched junction bases numbered 7, after V lost 0 bases and J lost 1 base. The CDR3 has 17 residues. The V gene's germline CDR1 is MGHRA and CDR2 YSYEKL. Written as DNA, the CDR3 is TGCGCCAGCAGCCAAGATAGGGGACAGTTGGGCACAGATACGCAGTATTTT. Translation: CASSQDRGQLGTDTQYF.

V gene TRBV4-1 combines with J gene TRBJ2-5; TRBD2 aligns across 12 bases. V shed 6 bases and J 5 bases; nucleotides not matched to a gene: 4. The CDR3 totals 14 residues. Germline V gene data show CDR1 as MGHRA and CDR2 as YSYEKL. CDR3 residues: CASSPGLAGETQYF. In DNA, the CDR3 is TGCGCCAGCAGTCCCGGACTAGCGGGGGAGACCCAGTACTTC.

The V gene is TRBV15, the J gene TRBJ1-2; D unclear. The CDR3 covers 14 residues. V gave up 0 bases and J gave up 7 bases, with 12 bases separating them. The germline CDR1 and CDR2 sequences are LNHNV and YYDKDF (reference sequence). In nucleotides, the CDR3 is TGTGCCACCAGCAGAGATTTGGCGGGCGGTGGCTACACCTTC. Translating it yields CATSRDLAGGGYTF.

On this clone: Other DNA sequences of this sample code for an identical CDR3. The gene calls are TRBV10-3 and TRBJ1-1; no firm D call. V lost 0 bases to trimming and J lost 4 bases, with 3 bases between them. CDR1 is ENHRY and CDR2 is SYGVKD in the germline V gene. The CDR3 runs 12 residues. The CDR3 DNA is TGTGCCATCAGTGAGTCGAGCACTGAAGCTTTCTTT. This codes for CAISESSTEAFF.

The J gene is TRBJ2-1, the V gene TRBV7-8; D may correspond to TRBD1 or TRBD2 (5 bases each). CDR3 size: 15 residues. V dropped 2 bases and J dropped 4 bases, with 12 bases sitting between them. Germline-derived CDR1 and CDR2 are SGHVS and FQNEAQ. The CDR3 loop is CASSLIQGAYNEQFF. The DNA of the CDR3 is TGTGCCAGCAGCTTAATTCAGGGAGCATACAATGAGCAGTTCTTC.

The chain couples TRBV10-3 to TRBJ2-2, with D possibly TRBD1 on 6 matching bases. Trimming took off 8 bases at V and 1 base at J, with 11 bases between the two ends. Germline assignment: CDR1 ENHRY and CDR2 SYGVKD. This CDR3 region has 14 residues. The DNA for the CDR3 is TGTGCCATCGCCACAGGGCTGAACACCGGGGAGCTGTTTTTT. Translating gives CAIATGLNTGELFF.

J is TRBJ2-7 and V is TRBV11-1; TRBD1 agrees at 11 bases. The CDR3 is 14 residues long. V gave up 5 bases and J gave up 3 bases; unmatched junction bases: 3. Germline CDR1 reads SGHAT; CDR2 reads FQDESV (reference sequence). The CDR3 spells CASSAGTGGYEQYF. CDR3 in DNA: TGTGCCAGCAGCGCTGGGACAGGGGGCTACGAGCAGTACTTC.

This clone was seen once. The CDR3: CASSILGGGFHEQYF. In DNA form, the CDR3 reads TGTGCCAGTAGTATCCTCGGCGGAGGTTTTCACGAGCAGTACTTC. V is TRBV19 and J is TRBJ2-7; D may be TRBD2 (5 bases). Germline loops: CDR1 LNHDA, CDR2 SQIVND (reference sequence). This CDR3 spans 15 amino acids. Trimming left V 3 bases short and J 5 bases short, with 17 bases between.

This chain connects TRBV11-1 to TRBJ2-1; D is unresolved. Per germline, CDR1 SGHAT and CDR2 FQDESV (reference sequence). The CDR3 has 14 amino acids. Between the trimmed V and J ends, which lost 3 bases and 0 bases, there was a span of 6 bases. As DNA, the CDR3 is TGTGCCAGCAGCTTGGGATTCTCCTACAATGAGCAGTTCTTC. Its protein is CASSLGFSYNEQFF.

The chain is built from TRBV5-6 and TRBJ2-7, with D maybe TRBD1 (5 bases). V was cut by 0 bases and J by 2 bases, with 9 bases left in between. Germline-derived CDR1 and CDR2 are SGHDT and YYEEEE. CDR3 length: 14 amino acids. The DNA for the CDR3 is TGTGCCAGCAGCTTGGCCAGGGCGACCTACGAGCAGTACTTC. This encodes CASSLARATYEQYF.

V and J are TRBV2 and TRBJ1-5, with D perhaps matching TRBD1 (5 bases). Germline assignment: CDR1 SNHLY and CDR2 FYNNEI. Between the trimmed V and J ends, which lost 6 bases and 9 bases, there was a span of 15 bases. There are 13 residues in the CDR3. The CDR3 bases are TGTGCCAGCAGCCCGGGACCAGCGGGGCCCCAGCATTTT. Translation gives CASSPGPAGPQHF. Based on the CDR3 plus reference TRBV2 and TRBJ1-5, the full variable domain is EPEVTQTPSHQVTQMGQEVILRCVPISNHLYFYWYRQILGQKVEFLVSFYNNEISEKSEIFDDQFSVERPDGSNFTLKIRSTKLEDSAMYFCASSPGPAGPQHFGDGTRLSIL.